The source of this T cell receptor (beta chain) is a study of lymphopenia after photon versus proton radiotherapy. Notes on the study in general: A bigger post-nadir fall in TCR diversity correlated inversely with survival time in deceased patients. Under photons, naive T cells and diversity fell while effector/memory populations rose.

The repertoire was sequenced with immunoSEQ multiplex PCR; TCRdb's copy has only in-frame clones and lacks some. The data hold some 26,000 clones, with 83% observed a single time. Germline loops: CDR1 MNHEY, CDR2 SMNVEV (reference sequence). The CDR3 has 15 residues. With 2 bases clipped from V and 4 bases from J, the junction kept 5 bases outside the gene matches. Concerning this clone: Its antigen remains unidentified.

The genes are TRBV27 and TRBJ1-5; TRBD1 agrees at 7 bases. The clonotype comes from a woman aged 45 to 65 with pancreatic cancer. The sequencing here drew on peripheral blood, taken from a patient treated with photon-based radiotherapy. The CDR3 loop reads CASSLDRTGNQPQHF. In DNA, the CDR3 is TGTGCCAGCAGTTTAGATCGGACAGGAAATCAGCCCCAGCATTTT.